This T cell receptor beta chain was identified in a study of human T cells and chemical hapten exposure. J was trimmed by 4 bases and V by 8 bases; bases with no gene match: 8. This CDR3 contains 14 residues. Germline V gene lookup returns CDR1 MNHNY and CDR2 SVGAGI (reference sequence). Original processing notes: Sample TCR totals centred on a median of around 95,000, ranging about 20,000 to 700,000. TCRdb used MiXCR to reprocess the RACE reads, holding one entry per CDR3 protein. None of the V and J calls come from the authors' own analysis; TCRdb made them. The table has under 110,000 distinct CDR3 sequences, less than 15% seen once; the top ten hold about 1.6%. Documented time point: pre-sensitization, week 0. Treatment in this sample: therapeutic diphenylcyclopropenone sensitization with weekly scalp DPC.

This rearrangement joins TRBV6-6 to TRBJ2-7, with 10 positions matching TRBD1. The receptor comes from a woman aged 45-65 years with alopecia areata. Some clones in this sample may be carry-over from other donors' samples. Material: whole blood, obtained in connection with sensitization to the hapten diphenylcyclopropenone (DPC). Written as DNA, the CDR3 is TGTGCCAGCGGGGGACAGGGGTCCTCGTACGAGCAGTACTTC. Protein sequence: CASGGQGSSYEQYF.